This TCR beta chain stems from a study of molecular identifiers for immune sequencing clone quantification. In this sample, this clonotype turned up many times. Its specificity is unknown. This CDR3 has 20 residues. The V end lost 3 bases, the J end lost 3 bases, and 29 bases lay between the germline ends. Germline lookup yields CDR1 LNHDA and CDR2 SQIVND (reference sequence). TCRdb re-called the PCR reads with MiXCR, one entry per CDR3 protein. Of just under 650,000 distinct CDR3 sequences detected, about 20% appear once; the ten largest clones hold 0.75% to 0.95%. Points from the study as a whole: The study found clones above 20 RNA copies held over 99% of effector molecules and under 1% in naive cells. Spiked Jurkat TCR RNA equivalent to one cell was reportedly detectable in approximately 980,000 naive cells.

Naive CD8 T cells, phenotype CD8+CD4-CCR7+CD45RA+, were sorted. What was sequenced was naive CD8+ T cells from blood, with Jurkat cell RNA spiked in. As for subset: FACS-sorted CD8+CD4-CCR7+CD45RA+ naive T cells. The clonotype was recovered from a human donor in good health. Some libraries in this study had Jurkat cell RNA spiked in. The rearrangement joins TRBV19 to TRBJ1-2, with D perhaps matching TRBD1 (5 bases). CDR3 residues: CASSMRLSHVHLWGYYGYTF. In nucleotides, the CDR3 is TGTGCCAGTAGTATGCGGTTGTCACACGTTCATCTCTGGGGCTACTATGGCTACACCTTC.